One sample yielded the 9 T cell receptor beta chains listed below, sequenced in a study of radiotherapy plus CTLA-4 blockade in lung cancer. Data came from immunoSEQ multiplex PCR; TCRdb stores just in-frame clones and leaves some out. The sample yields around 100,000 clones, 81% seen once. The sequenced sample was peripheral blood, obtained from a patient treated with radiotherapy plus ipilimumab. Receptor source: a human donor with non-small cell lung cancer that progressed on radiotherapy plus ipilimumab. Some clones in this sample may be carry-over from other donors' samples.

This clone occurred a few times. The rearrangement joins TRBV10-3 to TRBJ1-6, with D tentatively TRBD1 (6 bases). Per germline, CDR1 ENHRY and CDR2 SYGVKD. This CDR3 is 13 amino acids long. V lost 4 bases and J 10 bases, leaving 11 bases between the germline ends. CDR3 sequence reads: CAISGLQGSPLHF. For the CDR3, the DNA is TGTGCCATCAGTGGTTTACAGGGCTCACCCCTCCACTTT.

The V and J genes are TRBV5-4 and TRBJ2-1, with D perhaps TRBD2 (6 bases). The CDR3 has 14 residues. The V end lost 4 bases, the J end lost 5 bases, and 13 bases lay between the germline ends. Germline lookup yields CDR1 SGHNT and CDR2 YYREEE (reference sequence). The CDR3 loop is CASSRGGVDNEQFF. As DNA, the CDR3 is TGTGCCAGCAGCCGGGGCGGGGTGGACAATGAGCAGTTCTTC.

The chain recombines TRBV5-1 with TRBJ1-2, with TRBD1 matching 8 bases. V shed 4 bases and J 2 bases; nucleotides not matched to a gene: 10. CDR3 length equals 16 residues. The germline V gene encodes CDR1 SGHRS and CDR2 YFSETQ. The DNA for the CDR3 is TGCGCCAGCAGCCCCCGCCGGGACAGGACGAACTATGGCTACACCTTC. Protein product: CASSPRRDRTNYGYTF. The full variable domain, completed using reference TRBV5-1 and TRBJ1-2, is KAGVTQTPRYLIKTRGQQVTLSCSPISGHRSVSWYQQTPGQGLQFLFEYFSETQRNKGNFPGRFSGRQFSNSRSEMNVSTLELGDSALYLCASSPRRDRTNYGYTFGSGTRLTVV.

CDR3 sequence (DNA): TGTGCCAGCAGTCTACAACTCTCCTATAATTCACCCCTCCACTTT. Translation gives CASSLQLSYNSPLHF. The chain carries TRBV27 and TRBJ1-6; D ambiguous. Germline V gene lookup returns CDR1 MNHEY and CDR2 SMNVEV (reference sequence). The CDR3 runs to 15 residues. Trimming stripped 5 bases from V and 0 bases from J, with 8 bases between.

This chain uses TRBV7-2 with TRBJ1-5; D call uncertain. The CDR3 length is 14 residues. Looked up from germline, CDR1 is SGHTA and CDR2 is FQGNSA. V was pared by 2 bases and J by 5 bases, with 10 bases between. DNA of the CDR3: TGTGCCAGCAGCTTAATGTTCGGGGATCAGCCCCAGCATTTT. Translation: CASSLMFGDQPQHF.

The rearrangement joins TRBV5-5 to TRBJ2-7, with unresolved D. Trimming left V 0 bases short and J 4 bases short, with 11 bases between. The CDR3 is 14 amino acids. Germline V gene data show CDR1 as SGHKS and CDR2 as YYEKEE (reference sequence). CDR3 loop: CASSLAWGWYEQYF. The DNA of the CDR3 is TGTGCCAGCAGCTTGGCCTGGGGATGGTACGAGCAGTACTTC.

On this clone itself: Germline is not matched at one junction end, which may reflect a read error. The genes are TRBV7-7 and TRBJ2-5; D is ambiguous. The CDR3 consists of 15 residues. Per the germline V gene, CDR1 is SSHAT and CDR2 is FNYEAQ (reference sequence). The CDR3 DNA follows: TGTGCTAGCAGCTTAGCTTACGCTCAGTCCGAGACCCAGTACTTC. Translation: CASSLAYAQSETQYF.

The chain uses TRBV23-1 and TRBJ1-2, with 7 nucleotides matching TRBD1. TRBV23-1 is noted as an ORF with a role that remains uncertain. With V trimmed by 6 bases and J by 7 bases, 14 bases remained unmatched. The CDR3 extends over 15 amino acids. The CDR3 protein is CASRIMQGVRGGYTF. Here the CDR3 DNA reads TGCGCCAGCAGAATTATGCAGGGGGTTCGTGGTGGCTACACCTTC.

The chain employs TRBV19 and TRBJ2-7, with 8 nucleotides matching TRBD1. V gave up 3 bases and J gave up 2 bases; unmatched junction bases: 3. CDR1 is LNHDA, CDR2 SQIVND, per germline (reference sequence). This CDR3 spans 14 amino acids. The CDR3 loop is CASSMRDRPYEQYF. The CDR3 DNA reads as TGTGCCAGTAGTATGCGGGACAGGCCCTACGAGCAGTACTTC.